Listed below are T cell receptor beta chains from one sample, sequenced in a study of T cells in Graves' hyperthyroidism and ophthalmopathy. Each CDR3 protein is one row after TCRdb ran MiXCR on the multiplex PCR reads. The sample shows fewer than 700,000 distinct CDR3 sequences, roughly 15% of them seen only once. Sequences were obtained from blood. These receptors all stem from a woman in her thirties with Graves' hyperthyroidism. The CDR3 runs from the conserved cysteine through the conserved F or W. The order of the fields is V gene, J gene, clone size, D gene, CDR3 DNA, CDR3 protein. A D gene is named only where the DNA matches it firmly. Only part of the rows carry a size: once, few, many, or a class if the clone is expanded.

V: TRBV6-2/TRBV6-3
J: TRBJ2-7
size: many
D: -
DNA: TGTGCCAGCAGGACGACTCATAGGGCCTACGAGCAGTACTTC
CDR3: CASRTTHRAYEQYF

V: TRBV20-1
J: TRBJ2-1
size: few
D: -
DNA: TGCAGTGCTATTAAGGGAGTAGTTCTGGATGAGCAGTTCTTC
CDR3: CSAIKGVVLDEQFF

V: TRBV20-1
J: TRBJ2-1
size: many
D: -
DNA: TGCAGTGCTAGTCGCGAGGTGTTGGTAGGATTTGCCAATGAGCAGTTCTTC
CDR3: CSASREVLVGFANEQFF

V: TRBV19
J: TRBJ1-2
size: -
D: -
DNA: TGTGCCACCTCAGCCAGAAGGCGCTATGGCTACACCTTC
CDR3: CATSARRRYGYTF

V: TRBV28
J: TRBJ2-7
size: many
D: -
DNA: TGTGCCAGCAGTAATACAGGGGAGGATGAGCAGTACTTC
CDR3: CASSNTGEDEQYF

V: TRBV20-1
J: TRBJ2-6
size: few
D: TRBD1
DNA: TGCAGTGCTAGAGCCGGGACAGGGGCTTTCTCTGGGGCCAACGTCCTGACTTTC
CDR3: CSARAGTGAFSGANVLTF

V: TRBV29-1
J: TRBJ2-7
size: -
D: -
DNA: TGCAGCGTTGAAGATGAGAGAGGGAGAGACTACGAGCAGTACTTC
CDR3: CSVEDERGRDYEQYF

V: TRBV2
J: TRBJ2-1
size: many
D: TRBD2
DNA: TGTGCCAGCAGTGGCGGGAGCTCCTACAATGAGCAGTTCTTC
CDR3: CASSGGSSYNEQFF

V: TRBV7-8
J: TRBJ2-3
size: many
D: TRBD1
DNA: TGTGCCAGCAGCCAAGGGACAGGATCAGATACGCAGTATTTT
CDR3: CASSQGTGSDTQYF

V: TRBV20-1
J: TRBJ2-7
size: -
D: TRBD2
DNA: TGCAGTGCTAGAGATCGAAGGGGACTAGATGGAGCTCCATTCGAGTACGAGCAGTACTTC
CDR3: CSARDRRGLDGAPFEYEQYF

V: TRBV11-2
J: TRBJ2-3
size: -
D: TRBD2
DNA: TGTGCCGGCCAGGTGTTAAGCGGGAGTGTAACAGATACGCAGTATTTT
CDR3: CAGQVLSGSVTDTQYF

V: TRBV19
J: TRBJ2-1
size: -
D: TRBD2
DNA: TGTGCCAGTAGAGCTAGCGGGAGTAGTGAGCAGTTCTTC
CDR3: CASRASGSSEQFF

V: TRBV2
J: TRBJ1-1
size: many
D: -
DNA: TGTGCCAGCAGTGAACGGGGGCTGTGGGTGGCTGAAGCTTTCTTT
CDR3: CASSERGLWVAEAFF

V: TRBV14
J: TRBJ1-4
size: -
D: -
DNA: TGTGCCAGCAGCCCATTTACCGGGGTCCAGAGGGAAAAACTGTTTTTT
CDR3: CASSPFTGVQREKLFF

V: TRBV6-1
J: TRBJ2-7
size: few
D: TRBD1
DNA: TGTGCCAGCAGTGTTCCGGGACAGGGTCTCTACGAGCAGTACTTC
CDR3: CASSVPGQGLYEQYF

V: TRBV27
J: TRBJ2-6
size: many
D: -
DNA: TGTGCCAGCAGTTTCATCTCTGGGGCCAACGTCCTGACTTTC
CDR3: CASSFISGANVLTF

V: TRBV15
J: TRBJ1-2
size: many
D: -
DNA: TGTGCCACCAGTTTGCCTAACAGGGAATATGGCTATGGCTACACCTTC
CDR3: CATSLPNREYGYGYTF

V: TRBV18
J: TRBJ2-7
size: many
D: -
DNA: TGTGCCAGCTCACCCCGGGACCTCTCCTACGAGCAGTACTTC
CDR3: CASSPRDLSYEQYF

V: TRBV11-3
J: TRBJ2-2
size: few
D: -
DNA: TGTGCCAGCAGCTTAGCCCCGGGACAGAACACCGGGGAGCTGTTTTTT
CDR3: CASSLAPGQNTGELFF

V: TRBV28
J: TRBJ2-1
size: many
D: -
DNA: TGTGCCAGCAGTTCTACTACCGGGACGGCCTACAATGAGCAGTTCTTC
CDR3: CASSSTTGTAYNEQFF

V: TRBV18
J: TRBJ2-6
size: few
D: TRBD2
DNA: TGTGCCAGCTCACCCTCAGGGACTAGCGGGGCCAACGTCCTGACTTTC
CDR3: CASSPSGTSGANVLTF

V: TRBV6-1
J: TRBJ1-6
size: few
D: -
DNA: TGTGCCAGCAGTGAAGGATCCAACCCCCACCGAGGCTCCTATAATTCACCCCTCCACTTT
CDR3: CASSEGSNPHRGSYNSPLHF

V: TRBV9
J: TRBJ2-7
size: -
D: -
DNA: TGTGCCAGCAGCACCAACCCGGGGGCGGCAGGGTCTCCCTACGAGCAGTACTTC
CDR3: CASSTNPGAAGSPYEQYF

V: TRBV27
J: TRBJ2-7
size: many
D: TRBD1
DNA: TGTGCCAGCAGTTTATCGCCAGGGGGCGGTTACGAGCAGTACTTC
CDR3: CASSLSPGGGYEQYF

V: TRBV7-9
J: TRBJ2-7
size: many
D: TRBD1
DNA: TGTGCCAGTTCAGGGGACAGGGGGAAATTGGAAGTCTACGAGCAGTACTTC
CDR3: CASSGDRGKLEVYEQYF

V: TRBV2
J: TRBJ1-5
size: -
D: -
DNA: TGTGCCAGCAGGGGTACAGGGACCCTTAGCAATCAGCCCCAGCATTTT
CDR3: CASRGTGTLSNQPQHF

V: TRBV11-2
J: TRBJ2-1
size: -
D: TRBD2
DNA: TGTGCCAGCAGCGGGCGGACTAGCGATGAGCAGTTCTTC
CDR3: CASSGRTSDEQFF

V: TRBV27
J: TRBJ2-5
size: many
D: -
DNA: TGTGCCAGCAGTTTCGATGGGGAAGAGACCCAGTACTTC
CDR3: CASSFDGEETQYF

V: TRBV7-2
J: TRBJ2-5
size: -
D: -
DNA: TGTGCCAGCAGCCCGGAAACCAATTTACAAGAGACCCAGTACTTC
CDR3: CASSPETNLQETQYF

V: TRBV5-1
J: TRBJ2-7
size: -
D: -
DNA: TGCGCCAGCAGCTTGGCCTCAGGGCTGACCTCCTACGGGCAGTACTTC
CDR3: CASSLASGLTSYGQYF

V: TRBV7-9
J: TRBJ2-2
size: few
D: -
DNA: TGTGCCAGCAGCTGGAAATCGGACACCGGGGAGCTGTTTTTT
CDR3: CASSWKSDTGELFF

V: TRBV7-3
J: TRBJ2-7
size: -
D: -
DNA: TGTGCCAGCAGCACGACTAGTTACGAGCAGTACTTC
CDR3: CASSTTSYEQYF

V: TRBV28
J: TRBJ2-1
size: many
D: TRBD1
DNA: TGTGCCAGCTTGGGACAGGGGTATGAGCAGTTCTTC
CDR3: CASLGQGYEQFF